This TCR beta chain was identified in a study of blood T cell repertoires in COVID-19. This CDR3 region has 15 residues. V lost 6 bases and J lost 0, with 13 bases in between. Germline V gene sequence: CDR1 SGHRS, CDR2 YFSETQ. Only in-frame clones appear in the TCRdb table, and some are missing; sequencing was by immunoSEQ multiplex PCR. The sample has some 150,000 clones, under 90% seen once. This receptor was identified in a human donor in a cohort sampled during active COVID-19. The sample was peripheral blood. The chain links TRBV5-1 to TRBJ1-3; the D is unclear. CDR3 in amino acids: CASKQTAVSGNTIYF. Written as DNA, the CDR3 is TGCGCCAGCAAGCAAACAGCCGTCTCTGGAAACACCATATATTTT.